Shown below are 6 T cell receptor beta chains from a single sample sequenced in a study of OX40 agonist ivuxolimab in advanced cancers. Profiling relied on immunoSEQ multiplex PCR, and the TCRdb table lists in-frame clones only, not all of them. The table has more than 50,000 clones, about 87% seen once. This specimen was CD4+ or CD8+ T cells sorted from blood, taken in a trial of the OX40 agonist ivuxolimab. The receptors derive from an adult with an advanced solid tumor such as melanoma, head and neck, liver or kidney cancer.

V is TRBV2 and J is TRBJ2-1; perhaps TRBD1 as D (5 bases). Germline CDR1 reads SNHLY; CDR2 reads FYNNEI. The ends were cut back, 0 bases at V and 7 bases at J, with 28 bases in the middle. CDR3 length: 20 residues. In DNA, the CDR3 is TGTGCCAGCAGTGAAGCGTTCATTAAATCGGCAGGGCGGCAGCCGAATGAGCAGTTCTTC. It specifies CASSEAFIKSAGRQPNEQFF.

This chain joins TRBV11-2 and TRBJ2-5; a weak D match, TRBD2 (6 bases). The CDR3 has 13 amino acids. The V end lost 5 bases, the J end lost 0 bases, and 7 bases lay between the germline ends. CDR1 is SGHAT and CDR2 is FQNNGV in the germline V gene. CDR3 DNA: TGTGCCAGCAGCGGGAGGTACCAAGAGACCCAGTACTTC. Protein sequence: CASSGRYQETQYF. The whole variable domain, filled in from reference TRBV11-2 and TRBJ2-5, reads EAGVAQSPRYKIIEKRQSVAFWCNPISGHATLYWYQQILGQGPKLLIQFQNNGVVDDSQLPKDRFSAERLKGVDSTLKIQPAKLEDSAVYLCASSGRYQETQYFGPGTRLLVL.

J is TRBJ2-5 and V is TRBV18; 11 positions agree with TRBD1. With 5 bases clipped from V and 1 base from J, the junction kept 3 bases outside the gene matches. Looked up from germline, CDR1 is KGHSH and CDR2 is LQKENI. CDR3 length: 15 amino acids. CDR3: CASSTGTGGQETQYF. CDR3 nucleotide sequence: TGTGCCAGCTCAACAGGGACAGGGGGCCAAGAGACCCAGTACTTC.

V gene TRBV6-5 combines with J gene TRBJ1-5; D is undetermined. Germline V CDR1 and CDR2: MNHEY, SVGAGI. This CDR3 has 12 amino acids. V was trimmed by 6 bases and J by 4 bases, leaving 7 bases between them. CDR3 residues: CASRQTNQPQHF. In nucleotides, the CDR3 is TGTGCCAGCAGGCAGACAAATCAGCCCCAGCATTTT.

This chain joins TRBV27 and TRBJ2-1; 11 positions match TRBD2. The germline V gene has CDR1 MNHEY and CDR2 SMNVEV (reference sequence). V shed 6 bases and J 8 bases; nucleotides not matched to a gene: 3. The CDR3 contains 13 residues. The CDR3: CASRLAGEHEQFF. CDR3 DNA: TGTGCCAGCAGACTAGCGGGAGAGCATGAGCAGTTCTTC.

This chain uses TRBV14 with TRBJ2-7; 9 bases align to TRBD1. In germline, CDR1 is SGHDN, CDR2 FVKESK. V lost 3 bases to trimming and J lost 3 bases; unmatched junction nucleotides: 6. This CDR3 spans 15 amino acids. The CDR3 region has the DNA TGTGCCAGCAGCCAGCCGGGACAGGGACACTACGAGCAGTACTTC. Its protein product is CASSQPGQGHYEQYF.